This TCR beta chain was profiled in a study of blood T cell repertoires in COVID-19. About the research overall: The study drew acute and convalescent COVID-19 samples from the United States, Italy and Spain. Sample material is recorded as cDNA or gDNA derived from T cells, B-cell-depleted T cells, or PBMCs.

CDR3 length: 14 amino acids. Germline V gene data show CDR1 as SGHNT and CDR2 as YYREEE (reference sequence). The V segment lost 7 bases and the J segment 6 bases; nucleotides outside the gene matches: 11. In the source study's methods: Researchers report that nucleated cell counts were estimated from reference gene primer amplification. The data were produced by immunoSEQ multiplex PCR, yet TCRdb's version contains in-frame clones alone and is incomplete. V and J calls and clone size come straight from that table; D and trimming were deduced from the DNA. The table shows some 400,000 clones, with 90% occurring only once.

The sequenced material came from peripheral blood. The clonotype was recovered from a man younger than 35 with active or convalescent COVID-19. The chain couples TRBV5-4 to TRBJ2-3; 7 bases match TRBD2. In DNA form, the CDR3 reads TGTGCCAGCCATACCCTGCGGGGGTTTGATACGCAGTATTTT. This sequence encodes CASHTLRGFDTQYF.